These 22 T cell receptor beta chains were sequenced from one sample in a study of response to subunit inactivated influenza vaccine. In TCRdb, the RT-PCR reads were re-called with MiXCR into one record per CDR3 protein. This sample has about 520,000 distinct CDR3 sequences, with 7.2% found just once. The sequencing used PBMCs from blood, collected roughly 24 months after vaccination. The receptors were sampled from a man in his fifties or sixties who received an inactivated influenza vaccine.

This clonotype has more than one count but fewer than ten. The chain employs TRBV9 and TRBJ2-2; D ambiguous. There are 15 residues in the CDR3. The germline gives CDR1 SGDLS, CDR2 YYNGEE. V was clipped by 0 bases and J by 4 bases, with 10 bases between them. Here the CDR3 reads CASSVDPSSTGELFF. As DNA, the CDR3 is TGTGCCAGCAGCGTAGACCCTAGTTCCACCGGGGAGCTGTTTTTT.

This clonotype was found many times. V usage is TRBV20-1 and J usage is TRBJ2-7, with 7 bases lining up with TRBD2. Looked up from germline, CDR1 is DFQATT and CDR2 is SNEGSKA (reference sequence). The V and J ends lost 2 bases and 2 bases, in that order; junction bases with no gene match: 9. The CDR3 sequence is 15 residues long. The CDR3 bases are TGCAGTGCTAGACGTGGGGGGGGATTACCCTACGAGCAGTACTTC. This sequence encodes CSARRGGGLPYEQYF.

This clonotype has just a few counts. This chain uses TRBV20-1 with TRBJ2-3; possible D gene TRBD2, 6 bases. From germline, CDR1 is DFQATT and CDR2 SNEGSKA (reference sequence). CDR3 length equals 12 residues. DNA of the CDR3: TGCAGCGGGATAAGGGAGGAAGATACGCAGTATTTT. It translates to CSGIREEDTQYF.

Ten or more counts support this clonotype. The genes are TRBV2 and TRBJ2-4; possible D gene TRBD2, 6 bases. There are 13 residues in the CDR3. The germline CDR1 and CDR2 sequences are SNHLY and FYNNEI. Trimming took off 4 bases at V and 7 bases at J, with 11 bases between the two ends. CDR3 in DNA: TGTGCCAGCAGTGCGGGGGAAAGGAACATTCAGTACTTC. Translated, it gives CASSAGERNIQYF.

This clonotype was observed many times. The chain is built from TRBV5-1 and TRBJ2-7, with no clear D. This CDR3 contains 13 residues. Between the trimmed V and J ends, which lost 7 bases and 5 bases, there was a span of 16 bases. Germline V gives CDR1 SGHRS, CDR2 YFSETQ. This CDR3 reads CASRRTPSNEQYF. In DNA form, the CDR3 reads TGCGCCAGCCGAAGGACGCCCTCAAACGAGCAGTACTTC.

A few counts support this clonotype. The chain carries TRBV20-1 and TRBJ2-3; 7 bases match TRBD2. Germline CDR1 is DFQATT and CDR2 is SNEGSKA (reference sequence). Trimming took 4 bases from V and 0 from J; bases not matched to a gene: 10. The CDR3 runs to 16 residues. The CDR3 region is CSATGGTSSSTDTQYF. CDR3 sequence (DNA): TGCAGTGCTACCGGGGGGACGTCGTCTAGCACAGATACGCAGTATTTT.

This clonotype appeared many times. The chain is built from TRBV4-3 and TRBJ2-7; tentative D call: TRBD1 (5 bases). This CDR3 has 16 residues. Trimming took off 1 base at V and 3 bases at J, with 16 bases between the two ends. Germline CDR1 and CDR2: LGHNA and YSLEER. The CDR3 region is CASSQVVYDSFYEQYF. The CDR3 DNA reads as TGCGCCAGCAGCCAAGTGGTTTACGACAGTTTCTACGAGCAGTACTTC.

CDR3 in DNA: TGTGCCAGCACCTACCTTCGGACAGGGCAGAACACTGAAGCTTTCTTT. This gives the protein CASTYLRTGQNTEAFF. The gene calls are TRBV2 and TRBJ1-1; TRBD1 matches 8 bases. Germline loops: CDR1 SNHLY, CDR2 FYNNEI. This CDR3 has 16 amino acids. The J segment lost 1 base and the V segment lost 7 bases, leaving 11 bases of the junction unmatched. Looking up the rest from reference TRBV2 and TRBJ1-1 gives the full variable domain: EPEVTQTPSHQVTQMGQEVILRCVPISNHLYFYWYRQILGQKVEFLVSFYNNEISEKSEIFDDQFSVERPDGSNFTLKIRSTKLEDSAMYFCASTYLRTGQNTEAFFGQGTRLTVV.

This rearrangement joins TRBV5-1 to TRBJ2-5, with 13 bases aligning to TRBD2. From germline, CDR1 is SGHRS and CDR2 YFSETQ. This CDR3 contains 16 residues. V lost 3 bases and J lost 3; bases outside the gene matches: 5. This CDR3 reads CASSSGTSGVKETQYF. DNA for the CDR3: TGCGCCAGCAGCTCCGGGACTAGCGGGGTTAAAGAGACCCAGTACTTC.

This clonotype has a handful of counts. J is TRBJ1-2 and V is TRBV29-1; no clear D gene. V lost 4 bases and J 6 bases, leaving 9 bases between the germline ends. The CDR3 has 11 residues. The germline V gene has CDR1 SQVTM and CDR2 ANQGSEA. The CDR3 DNA follows: TGCAGCGTTGTCGCGGGTGATGGCTACACCTTC. This translates into CSVVAGDGYTF.

The V gene is TRBV9, the J gene TRBJ2-7; 9 nucleotides align to TRBD2. Germline values: CDR1 SGDLS, CDR2 YYNGEE. CDR3 length: 14 amino acids. With V trimmed by 4 bases and J by 6 bases, 8 bases remained unmatched. CDR3 bases: TGTGCCAGCAGCTTAGCGGGAGAGGGGGGCGAGCAGTACTTC. Translated: CASSLAGEGGEQYF.

J is TRBJ1-1 and V is TRBV7-2; possible D gene TRBD1, 5 bases. CDR3 length: 14 residues. The germline V gene encodes CDR1 SGHTA and CDR2 FQGNSA. V lost 2 bases and J lost 4, with 11 bases in between. CDR3 DNA sequence: TGTGCCAGCAGCTTACGGTGGGGGGGCACTGAAGCTTTCTTT. Amino acids: CASSLRWGGTEAFF. Complete variable domain (other parts from reference TRBV7-2 and TRBJ1-1): GAGVSQSPSNKVTEKGKDVELRCDPISGHTALYWYRQSLGQGLEFLIYFQGNSAPDKSGLPSDRFSAERTGGSVSTLTIQRTQQEDSAVYLCASSLRWGGTEAFFGQGTRLTVV.

This clonotype was seen many times. The chain uses TRBV10-3 and TRBJ2-1; 7 bases are a match to TRBD1. Trimming at V came to 2 bases and at J to 5 bases, leaving 9 bases not matched to a gene. CDR1 is ENHRY and CDR2 is SYGVKD in the germline V gene. CDR3 length: 16 amino acids. This chain's CDR3 is CAISEAQGERDNEQFF. In DNA, the CDR3 is TGTGCCATCAGTGAGGCCCAGGGGGAGAGAGACAATGAGCAGTTCTTC.

V usage is TRBV6-2 or TRBV6-3 and J usage is TRBJ2-1; TRBD2 might be the D (5 bases). V lost 8 bases and J lost 5, with 13 bases in between. This CDR3 has 13 residues. The germline V gene has CDR1 MNHEY and CDR2 SVGEGT. DNA for the CDR3: TGTGCCAGCCCTCGACTACTTCACAATGAGCAGTTCTTC. Its protein product is CASPRLLHNEQFF.

V usage is TRBV5-1 and J usage is TRBJ2-5, with TRBD2 matching 13 bases. The CDR3 is 16 amino acids. Per germline, CDR1 SGHRS and CDR2 YFSETQ. The V segment lost 0 bases and the J segment 2 bases; nucleotides outside the gene matches: 1. CDR3 DNA: TGCGCCAGCAGCTTGGGGACTAGCGGGAGACAAGAGACCCAGTACTTC. Translated: CASSLGTSGRQETQYF. Using reference TRBV5-1 and TRBJ2-5 for the parts outside the CDR3, the full variable domain is KAGVTQTPRYLIKTRGQQVTLSCSPISGHRSVSWYQQTPGQGLQFLFEYFSETQRNKGNFPGRFSGRQFSNSRSEMNVSTLELGDSALYLCASSLGTSGRQETQYFGPGTRLLVL.

This clonotype came up a few times. The V gene is TRBV4-3, the J gene TRBJ1-5; D unresolved. Germline values: CDR1 LGHNA, CDR2 YSLEER. The CDR3 covers 14 residues. V lost 0 bases, J lost 4 bases, and 7 bases lay in between. This CDR3 reads CASSQESWNQPQHF. In DNA, the CDR3 is TGCGCCAGCAGCCAAGAATCCTGGAATCAGCCCCAGCATTTT.

V usage is TRBV5-1 and J usage is TRBJ2-2; D possibly corresponds to TRBD2 (6 bases). V lost 9 bases and J lost 0, with 15 bases in between. The germline gives CDR1 SGHRS, CDR2 YFSETQ. The CDR3 is 15 amino acids. This chain's CDR3 is CATSGGGANTGELFF. CDR3 sequence (DNA): TGCGCCACCTCCGGGGGAGGCGCGAACACCGGGGAGCTGTTTTTT.

Only a few counts were recorded for this clonotype. The chain links TRBV20-1 to TRBJ1-5, with 10 nucleotides matching TRBD1. V gave up 4 bases and J gave up 0 bases; unmatched junction bases: 6. Germline V CDR1 and CDR2: DFQATT, SNEGSKA (reference sequence). The CDR3 has 16 amino acids. CDR3: CSAIPGTGASNQPQHF. For the CDR3, the DNA is TGCAGTGCTATACCCGGGACAGGGGCTAGCAATCAGCCCCAGCATTTT.

This clonotype was picked up many times. The chain has TRBV12-3 or TRBV12-4 and TRBJ2-1; 10 bases align to TRBD1. With 3 bases clipped from V and 7 bases from J, the junction kept 6 bases outside the gene matches. The CDR3 extends over 15 amino acids. This CDR3 is CASSFPGQGTNEQFF. CDR3 in DNA: TGTGCCAGCAGTTTTCCGGGACAGGGGACGAATGAGCAGTTCTTC.

V gene TRBV9 combines with J gene TRBJ2-7; 8 nucleotides align to TRBD1. This CDR3 spans 15 amino acids. V dropped 1 base and J dropped 3; count of bases not matched to a gene: 6. Germline CDR1 reads SGDLS; CDR2 reads YYNGEE. This chain's CDR3 is CASSVTLDRGYEQYF. As DNA, the CDR3 is TGTGCCAGCAGCGTAACATTAGACAGGGGCTACGAGCAGTACTTC.

The chain links TRBV25-1 to TRBJ1-5; 7 bases fit TRBD1. The CDR3 contains 14 residues. CDR1 is MGHDK, CDR2 SYGVNS, per germline. V dropped 7 bases and J dropped 2; count of bases not matched to a gene: 5. The CDR3 DNA is TGTGCCAGCATGCAGACAGGGCGCAATCAGCCCCAGCATTTT. Its protein is CASMQTGRNQPQHF.

This clonotype was detected only a few times. V usage is TRBV28 and J usage is TRBJ1-1; TRBD1 might be the D (6 bases). CDR3 length equals 15 residues. Deletions cut 5 bases from V and 4 bases from J, with 17 bases between. The V gene's germline CDR1 is MDHEN and CDR2 SYDVKM. For the CDR3, the DNA is TGTGCCAGCAGTCCCACCCTCACAGGGAGCACTGAAGCTTTCTTT. Translation gives CASSPTLTGSTEAFF.